The 16 T cell receptor beta chains listed next were all sequenced from one sample in a study of beta chain features in type 1 diabetes. As every portion of the isolated RNA was reverse transcribed, the sequencing read expressed TCRB transcripts. TCRdb keeps only in-frame clones here, not all; method: immunoSEQ multiplex PCR. This table has around 500,000 clones, more than 9.5% appearing once. Sequences were obtained from naive CD4+ T cells from blood. The source is a woman younger than 30 in good health.

The chain employs TRBV7-3 and TRBJ2-1, with TRBD2 as a possible D gene (6 bases). V was cut by 5 bases and J by 1 base, with 9 bases left in between. The CDR3 contains 14 residues. Per germline, CDR1 SGHTA and CDR2 FQGTGA. The DNA for the CDR3 is TGTGCCAGCAGCGCGCGGGGTTCCTACAATGAGCAGTTCTTC. Protein sequence: CASSARGSYNEQFF.

This clone turned up a few times. This sequence joins TRBV29-1 and TRBJ2-1; 11 positions agree with TRBD2. The CDR3 consists of 14 residues. The J segment lost 4 bases and the V segment lost 2 bases, leaving 1 base of the junction unmatched. The V gene's germline CDR1 is SQVTM and CDR2 ANQGSEA. In nucleotides, the CDR3 is TGCAGCGTTGAAAGACTAGCGGGGTACAATGAGCAGTTCTTC. The encoded protein is CSVERLAGYNEQFF.

V gene TRBV14 combines with J gene TRBJ1-2; TRBD1 aligns across 7 bases. The trim removed 3 bases at V and 7 bases at J, leaving 8 bases unmatched. CDR3 length: 14 amino acids. Germline-derived CDR1 and CDR2 are SGHDN and FVKESK. The CDR3 here is CASSQSTGVSGYTF. CDR3 nucleotide sequence: TGTGCCAGCAGCCAGTCTACAGGGGTATCTGGCTACACCTTC.

This clone has more than one count but fewer than ten. The chain recombines TRBV6-6 with TRBJ2-3; 10 bases align to TRBD2. From germline, CDR1 is MNHNY and CDR2 SVGAGI (reference sequence). The CDR3 is made up of 12 amino acids. The CDR3 sequence: CAGASGGEKQYF. In DNA, the CDR3 is TGTGCGGGGGCTAGCGGGGGCGAAAAGCAGTATTTT.

This clone came up a few times. The V gene is TRBV7-2, the J gene TRBJ2-7; TRBD2 is a possible D gene (5 bases). In germline, CDR1 is SGHTA, CDR2 FQGNSA. With 3 bases removed from V and 5 bases from J, the gap between germline ends came to 8 bases. The CDR3 consists of 12 residues. CDR3 DNA sequence: TGTGCCAGCAGCTTTCGGGGTAACGAGCAGTACTTC. This sequence encodes CASSFRGNEQYF.

The chain uses TRBV4-3 and TRBJ2-1; 9 nucleotides match TRBD2. The CDR3 length is 16 residues. Trimming took 3 bases from V and 3 from J; bases not matched to a gene: 6. Per germline, CDR1 LGHNA and CDR2 YSLEER. The CDR3 spells CASSQARTSDYNEQFF. For the CDR3, the DNA is TGCGCCAGCAGCCAGGCCCGGACTAGCGACTACAATGAGCAGTTCTTC.

In this sample, this clone turned up a few times. Other DNA sequences within the sample encode an identical CDR3. CDR3 DNA: TGTGCCAGCAGCTTGGCCGGCGGGAACTATGGCTACACCTTC. This encodes CASSLAGGNYGYTF. The V call is TRBV5-4, the J call TRBJ1-2; no clear D. With 0 bases removed from V and 2 bases from J, the gap between germline ends came to 8 bases. This CDR3 comprises 14 residues. Germline V CDR1 and CDR2: SGHNT, YYREEE (reference sequence).

Here the CDR3 reads CASSSGDLTSTDTQYF. DNA of the CDR3: TGCGCCAGCAGCTCAGGGGACCTCACTAGCACAGATACGCAGTATTTT. The chain recombines TRBV5-1 with TRBJ2-3; possibly TRBD1 for D (6 bases). The CDR3 length is 16 residues. Trimming took 3 bases from V and 0 from J, leaving 14 bases between them. CDR1 is SGHRS and CDR2 is YFSETQ in the germline V gene.

Written as DNA, the CDR3 is TGCGCCAGCAGCTTGAATCCCAACAATGAGCAGTTCTTC. Its protein is CASSLNPNNEQFF. The J gene is TRBJ2-1, the V gene TRBV5-1, with no clear D. CDR3 length: 13 amino acids. Trimming left V 1 base short and J 5 bases short, with 7 bases between. The germline V gene has CDR1 SGHRS and CDR2 YFSETQ.

The chain carries TRBV7-9 and TRBJ2-3, with a tentative D call TRBD2 (7 bases). The length of the CDR3 is 12 residues. V lost 8 bases to trimming and J lost 8 bases, with 14 bases between them. Germline-derived CDR1 and CDR2 are SEHNR and FQNEAQ (reference sequence). CDR3 loop: CASDGGPSTQYF. CDR3 coding DNA: TGTGCCAGCGACGGGGGGCCAAGTACGCAGTATTTT.

This clone was seen a handful of times. The chain uses TRBV7-9 and TRBJ2-5; possibly TRBD1 for D (6 bases). The V gene lost 5 bases and the J gene lost 1 base, with 14 bases spanning the gap. From germline, CDR1 is SEHNR and CDR2 FQNEAQ (reference sequence). The CDR3 covers 15 residues. The CDR3 reads CASSPNPTGQETQYF. The CDR3 nucleotides read TGTGCCAGCAGCCCTAACCCGACAGGCCAAGAGACCCAGTACTTC.

This clone was seen more than once but under ten times. This chain joins TRBV29-1 and TRBJ2-3; D is undetermined. V was cut by 6 bases and J by 6 bases, with 25 bases left in between. The CDR3 spans 16 residues. Germline V gives CDR1 SQVTM, CDR2 ANQGSEA. CDR3 amino acids: CSVASHTRVALDTQYF. CDR3 bases: TGCAGCGTCGCCTCCCATACACGGGTGGCTTTGGATACGCAGTATTTT.

The genes are TRBV4-3 and TRBJ2-2; TRBD2 matches at 9 bases. The length of the CDR3 is 16 residues. Trimming cost V 0 bases and J 7 bases; bases outside gene matches: 6. In germline, CDR1 is LGHNA, CDR2 YSLEER. The CDR3, as DNA: TGCGCCAGCAGCCAAGAGCTAGCGGGAAGGGTCGGGGAGCTGTTTTTT. It codes for CASSQELAGRVGELFF.

The V and J genes are TRBV4-3 and TRBJ2-1; 10 positions agree with TRBD2. The CDR3 extends over 14 amino acids. The V gene end was trimmed by 4 bases and the J gene end by 8 bases; junction bases not matched to a gene: 5. Germline V lookup: CDR1 LGHNA, CDR2 YSLEER. The DNA of the CDR3 is TGCGCCAGCAGCCCAGCGGGGGGGCCCTATGAGCAGTTCTTC. Protein sequence: CASSPAGGPYEQFF.

The chain links TRBV2 to TRBJ2-5, with 11 bases identical to TRBD1. Trimming took 5 bases from V and 4 from J; bases not matched to a gene: 6. CDR3 size: 15 residues. Looked up from germline, CDR1 is SNHLY and CDR2 is FYNNEI. As DNA, the CDR3 is TGTGCCAGCAGTACAATGGGACAGGGGGGAGAGACCCAGTACTTC. Protein product: CASSTMGQGGETQYF. The full variable domain, in which reference TRBV2 and TRBJ2-5 provide the parts outside the CDR3, is EPEVTQTPSHQVTQMGQEVILRCVPISNHLYFYWYRQILGQKVEFLVSFYNNEISEKSEIFDDQFSVERPDGSNFTLKIRSTKLEDSAMYFCASSTMGQGGETQYFGPGTRLLVL.

This clone was seen a few times. The rearrangement uses TRBV7-9 and TRBJ1-2; D not certain. Trimming stripped 8 bases from V and 6 bases from J, with 10 bases between. This CDR3 is 11 amino acids long. Germline CDR1 and CDR2: SEHNR and FQNEAQ (reference sequence). The CDR3 protein is CASHLEHGYTF. CDR3 in DNA: TGTGCCAGCCACCTTGAGCATGGCTACACCTTC.